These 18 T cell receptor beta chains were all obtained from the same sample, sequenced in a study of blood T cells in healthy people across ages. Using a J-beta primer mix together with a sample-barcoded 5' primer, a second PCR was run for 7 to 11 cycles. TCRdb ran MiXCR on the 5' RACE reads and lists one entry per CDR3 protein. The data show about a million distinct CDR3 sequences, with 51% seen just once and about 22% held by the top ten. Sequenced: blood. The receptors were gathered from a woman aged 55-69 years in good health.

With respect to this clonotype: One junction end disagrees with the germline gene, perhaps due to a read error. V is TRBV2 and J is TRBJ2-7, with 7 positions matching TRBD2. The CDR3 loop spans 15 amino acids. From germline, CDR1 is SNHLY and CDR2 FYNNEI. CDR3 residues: CASSDLAERDYERYF. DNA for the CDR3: TGTGCCAGCAGTGACCTAGCGGAAAGAGACTACGAGCGGTACTTC.

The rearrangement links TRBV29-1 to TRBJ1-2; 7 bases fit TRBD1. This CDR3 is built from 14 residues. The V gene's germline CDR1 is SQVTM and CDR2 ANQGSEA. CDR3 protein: CSVTLQGRSYGYTF. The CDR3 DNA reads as TGCAGTGTAACCCTACAGGGGCGAAGCTATGGCTACACCTTC.

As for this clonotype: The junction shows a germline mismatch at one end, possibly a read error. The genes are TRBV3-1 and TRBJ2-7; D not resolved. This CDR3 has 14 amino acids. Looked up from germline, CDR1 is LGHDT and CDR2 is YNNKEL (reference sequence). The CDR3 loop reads CASSQAYNSYEQYF. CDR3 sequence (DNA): TGTGCCAGCAGTCAAGCGTACAATTCCTACGAGCAGTACTTC.

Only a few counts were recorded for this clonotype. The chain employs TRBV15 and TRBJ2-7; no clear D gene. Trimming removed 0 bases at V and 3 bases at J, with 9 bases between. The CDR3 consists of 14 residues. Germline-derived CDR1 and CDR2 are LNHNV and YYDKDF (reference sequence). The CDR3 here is CATSRDRARYEQYF. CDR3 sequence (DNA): TGTGCCACCAGCAGAGATCGGGCTCGCTACGAGCAGTACTTC. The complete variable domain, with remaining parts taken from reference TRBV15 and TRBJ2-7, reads DAMVIQNPRYQVTQFGKPVTLSCSQTLNHNVMYWYQQKSSQAPKLLFHYYDKDFNNEADTPDNFQSRRPNTSFCFLDIRSPGLGDTAMYLCATSRDRARYEQYFGPGTRLTVT.

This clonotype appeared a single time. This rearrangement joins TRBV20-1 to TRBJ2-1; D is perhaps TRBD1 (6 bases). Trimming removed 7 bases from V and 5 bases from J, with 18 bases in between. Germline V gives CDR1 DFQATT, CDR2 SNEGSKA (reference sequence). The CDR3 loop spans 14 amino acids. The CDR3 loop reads CSVRGGGDNNEQFF. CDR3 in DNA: TGCAGTGTCAGGGGTGGGGGCGATAACAATGAGCAGTTCTTC.

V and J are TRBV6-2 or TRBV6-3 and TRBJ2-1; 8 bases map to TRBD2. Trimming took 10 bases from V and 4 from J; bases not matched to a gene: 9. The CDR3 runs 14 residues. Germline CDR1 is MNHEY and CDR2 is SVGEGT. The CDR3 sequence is CAIATGTRYNEQFF. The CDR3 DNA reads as TGTGCCATCGCGACCGGGACTAGGTACAATGAGCAGTTCTTC.

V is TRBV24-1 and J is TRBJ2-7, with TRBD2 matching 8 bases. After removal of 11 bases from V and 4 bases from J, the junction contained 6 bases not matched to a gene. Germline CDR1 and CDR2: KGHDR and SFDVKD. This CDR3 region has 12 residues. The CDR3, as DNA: TGTGCCAAGACTAGCGTAGATTACGAGCAGTACTTC. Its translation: CAKTSVDYEQYF.

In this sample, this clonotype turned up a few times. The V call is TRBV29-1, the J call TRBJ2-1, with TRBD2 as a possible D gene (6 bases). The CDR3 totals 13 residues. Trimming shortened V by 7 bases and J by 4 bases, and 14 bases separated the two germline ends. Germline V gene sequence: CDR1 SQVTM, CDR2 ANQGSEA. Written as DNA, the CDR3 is TGCAGCGGAGCTCGGGGGAGGTACAATGAGCAGTTCTTC. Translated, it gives CSGARGRYNEQFF.

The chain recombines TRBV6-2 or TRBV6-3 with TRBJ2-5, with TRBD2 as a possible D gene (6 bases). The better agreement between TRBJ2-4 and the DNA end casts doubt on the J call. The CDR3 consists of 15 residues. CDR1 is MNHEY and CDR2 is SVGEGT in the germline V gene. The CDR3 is CASSYGIMRGYIQYF. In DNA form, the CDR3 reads TGTGCCAGCAGTTACGGCATCATGCGGGGTTACATTCAGTACTTC.

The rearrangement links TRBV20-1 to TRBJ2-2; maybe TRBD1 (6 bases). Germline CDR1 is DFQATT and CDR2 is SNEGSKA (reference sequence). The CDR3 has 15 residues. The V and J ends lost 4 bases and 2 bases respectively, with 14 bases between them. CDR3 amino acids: CSATPQGINTGELFF. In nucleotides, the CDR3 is TGCAGTGCTACGCCACAGGGTATCAACACCGGGGAGCTGTTTTTT.

In nucleotides, the CDR3 is TGTGCCAGCAGCCAGTGGGAGGGGGCCAAGGGAAATCAGCCCCAGCATTTT. Its protein product is CASSQWEGAKGNQPQHF. The chain is built from TRBV6-2 or TRBV6-3 and TRBJ1-5; 7 bases are shared with TRBD1. Germline-derived CDR1 and CDR2 are MNHEY and SVGEGT. The CDR3 runs to 17 residues. V shed 6 bases, J shed 4 bases, and the junction held 15 bases outside the gene matches.

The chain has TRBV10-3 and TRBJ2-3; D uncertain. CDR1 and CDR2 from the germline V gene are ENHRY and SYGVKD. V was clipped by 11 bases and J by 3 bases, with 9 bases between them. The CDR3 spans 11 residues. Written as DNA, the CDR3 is TGTGCCGGCGCGACTACAGATACGCAGTATTTT. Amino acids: CAGATTDTQYF.

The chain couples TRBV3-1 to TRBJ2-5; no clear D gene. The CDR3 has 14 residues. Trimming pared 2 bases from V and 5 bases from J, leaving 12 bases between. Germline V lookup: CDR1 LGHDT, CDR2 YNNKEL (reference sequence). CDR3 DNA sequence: TGTGCCAGCAGCCAACAGGCTAGTGGGGAGACCCAGTACTTC. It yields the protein CASSQQASGETQYF.

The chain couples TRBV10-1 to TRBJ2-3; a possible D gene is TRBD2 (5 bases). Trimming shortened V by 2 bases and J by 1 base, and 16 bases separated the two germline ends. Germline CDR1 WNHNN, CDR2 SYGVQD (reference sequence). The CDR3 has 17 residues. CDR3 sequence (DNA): TGCGCCAGCAGTGAGCGGACTCCAGGAGAAGGCACAGATACGCAGTATTTT. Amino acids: CASSERTPGEGTDTQYF.

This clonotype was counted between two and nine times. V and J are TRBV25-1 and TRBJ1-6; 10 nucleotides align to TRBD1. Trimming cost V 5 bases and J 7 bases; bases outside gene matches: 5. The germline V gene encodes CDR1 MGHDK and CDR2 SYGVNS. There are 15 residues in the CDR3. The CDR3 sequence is CASSPWTGGNSPLHF. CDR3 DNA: TGTGCCAGCAGTCCCTGGACAGGGGGGAATTCACCCCTCCACTTT.

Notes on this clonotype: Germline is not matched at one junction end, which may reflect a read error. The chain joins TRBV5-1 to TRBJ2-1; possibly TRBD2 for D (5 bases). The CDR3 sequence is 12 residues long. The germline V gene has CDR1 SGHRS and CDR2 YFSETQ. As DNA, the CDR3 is TGCGCCAGCAGCTTAGACTACTATGAGCAGTTCTTC. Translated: CASSLDYYEQFF.

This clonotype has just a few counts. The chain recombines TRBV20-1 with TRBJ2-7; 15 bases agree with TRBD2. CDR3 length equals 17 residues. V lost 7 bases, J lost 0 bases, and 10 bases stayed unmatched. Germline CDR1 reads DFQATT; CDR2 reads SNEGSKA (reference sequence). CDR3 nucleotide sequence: TGCAGTGTACGCGGGACTAGCGGGAGGTCCCTCTCCTACGAGCAGTACTTC. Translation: CSVRGTSGRSLSYEQYF.

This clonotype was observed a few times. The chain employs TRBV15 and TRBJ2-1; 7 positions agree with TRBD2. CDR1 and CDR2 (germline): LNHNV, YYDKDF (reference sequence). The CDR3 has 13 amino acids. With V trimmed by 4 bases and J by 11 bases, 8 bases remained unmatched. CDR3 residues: CATSIGGGDQQFF. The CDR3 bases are TGTGCCACCAGCATAGGCGGGGGTGATCAGCAGTTCTTC.